This T cell receptor beta chain derives from a study of T cells after yellow fever vaccination (dated by TCRdb to about 2019). A note on the overall study: The SMART-Seq v4 Ultra Low Input RNA kit was used to prepare libraries from fractions with low cell numbers. Bulk TCR alpha and beta repertoires were sequenced longitudinally to track T-cell clones before and after primary and booster YFV17D yellow fever vaccination. Blood was collected at multiple timepoints before and after primary and secondary immunization, and bulk PBMC replicates and cell subsets were isolated. Two healthy male donors made up the cohort, one aged 18 to 30 years and the other aged 30 to 40 years.

General findings and caveats noted by the study authors: Most clones expanded after primary vaccination were re-detected after the booster (approximately 95% of CD4 and about 88% of CD8), suggesting broad memory maintenance. Computational filtering was needed because FACS-sorted repertoires could contain abundant contaminating clonotypes from the bulk population. A small share of clonotypes was detected in both CD4 and CD8 compartments, with the overlap likely arising from convergent recombination. Compared with the primary T-cell response, the secondary T-cell response was weaker but faster, peaking on day 5 rather than day 15. The study included only two donors, which limits how far the findings can be generalized.

In regard to this clonotype: What antigen it recognizes has not been identified. Qualities for individual bases were not recorded, and no much larger clone is one base off.

V loses 6 bases at its end and J loses 3 bases; junction bases beyond the gene matches: 4. The cysteine opens and the phenylalanine closes a CDR3 of 14 amino acids. Solely the CDR3 DNA is kept, with 42 bases framed from the first base. Synthesis of TCR cDNA relied on 5'RACE template switching, a step that introduced a universal primer site along with unique molecular identifiers. cDNA synthesis was primed from both the TCR alpha and TCR beta constant segments. Libraries were amplified in two PCR steps, with sample barcodes and sequencing adapters added in the second step. Libraries were sequenced on Illumina HiSeq 2500 (2x100 bp) or NovaSeq (2x150 bp). The authors processed their data as follows. Reads were demultiplexed and collapsed into UMI consensus sequences with MIGEC, and V(D)J alignment was performed with MiXCR. Clonotypes responding to the vaccine were identified with edgeR on replicate PBMC samples, with the criteria of FDR below 0.01 and a log2 fold change above 5 up to day 15. Each bulk clonotype received a CD4 or CD8 identity based on whether the sequenced CD4 or CD8 repertoire contained that clonotype at higher abundance. TCRdb trimmed the raw reads at Q25, called clones with MiXCR and kept productive beta chains. Rows merge per CDR3 protein into single entries with the most common DNA and genes. TCRdb assigned the V and J calls; the authors' analysis was not used. The sample table holds about 230,000 distinct CDR3 sequences, of which around 6.7% were seen once. 1% to 1.2% of the sample lies in the top ten.

What the treatment or condition label conveys for this sample: live attenuated yellow fever vaccine strain. PBMCs were isolated from peripheral blood using a standard Ficoll-Paque protocol. Dynabeads CD4 and CD8 positive selection kits were used to isolate the CD4 and CD8 T-cell fractions. TriZol was used to extract RNA from bulk PBMCs, from CD4 and CD8 fractions, and from dextramer-positive and dextramer-negative fractions. The chain joins TRBV12-3 or TRBV12-4 to TRBJ2-5; 10 middle bases align to TRBD1. The clonotype was recovered from a man aged 25-45 years who received the YFV17D yellow fever vaccine. This material consisted of CD4+ T cells sorted from PBMCs, taken on the day of the yellow fever booster vaccination. The CDR3: CASRTGTGEETQYF. The nucleotide sequence reads TGTGCCAGCAGGACCGGGACAGGGGAAGAGACCCAGTACTTC.